This T cell receptor beta chain was obtained from a study of blood T cells in healthy people across ages (dated by TCRdb to the mid-2010s). Study-wide context: In model experiments, template switching captured about one uniquely barcoded TCR beta cDNA molecule for every two T cells. Donors were grouped into four age groups: young (average approximately 15 years), middle-aged (about 38), aged (over 55) and long-lived (around 80). The study measured age-related changes in TCR beta repertoire diversity using deep sequencing normalized with unique cDNA molecular identifiers. For two donors (one aged 18 to 29 and one aged 80 or older), the study analyzed two additional independent replicas of 1 million unique cDNA reads from the same blood draw. The research as a whole found: Estimates of total diversity from one million sequenced T cells were regarded as lower bounds and underestimates. Bulk unsorted PBMC profiling prevented conclusive comparison of naive and antigen-experienced compartments. As age increased, observed TCR beta diversity per million T cells dropped in a roughly linear way, and a significant reduction was already evident by age about 36. Compared with the aged group, the long-lived group had more naive CD4+ T cells, fewer expanded clones and increased TCR diversity, suggesting age selection. The percentage of naive T cells measured by flow cytometry correlated strongly with observed TCR beta diversity. Because the CMV infection status of the donors was unknown, age-related changes in expanded clonotypes may potentially have been confounded.

The library was produced with 5' RACE. The sequencer was an Illumina HiSeq 2500. A second 7 to 11 cycle PCR used a sample-barcoded 5' primer and a J-beta primer mix. A unique molecular identifier was introduced onto each TCR beta cDNA molecule by a template-switch 5' adaptor carrying 12 random nucleotides. At least 3 million CDR3-containing paired-end reads were obtained from each sample. All of the RNA was converted into first-strand cDNA using the Mint cDNA synthesis kit, with a TRBC-specific oligonucleotide serving as the primer. After uracil-DNA glycosylase treatment, a first 18-cycle PCR used universal primers M1SS and BC2_uni_R on all cDNA. Under the source paper's analysis protocol: Normalization of each sample was performed by random selection of 1 million high-quality reads, each carrying a distinct molecular identifier. Reads with shared molecular identifiers were discarded instead of being binned into consensus sequences. MiTCR, run with a Q25 quality threshold and the strictest error-elimination algorithm, handled CDR3 identification, clonotype clustering and error correction. A nonparametric unseen species model with Euler transformation was used to estimate a lower bound on total TCR beta diversity. The public reads were reanalyzed by TCRdb: fastp trimming at Q25, MiXCR alignment, in-frame beta chains only. Each entry is one CDR3 protein sequence, shown with its most common DNA and genes. The V and J calls and clone size come from TCRdb's table, not from the authors' own analysis. Within this sample are over 450,000 distinct CDR3 sequences, with under 30% of them counted one time only. Of the sample, 7.5% to 9% is held by the ten largest clones.

Points on this clonotype: It has no known antigen specificity. Base-call qualities are not available, and no considerably larger clone is one nucleotide away.

CDR1 and CDR2, looked up from the germline V gene, are SGHRS and YFSETQ. From cysteine to phenylalanine, the CDR3 is 14 amino acids long. Of the read, only the CDR3 DNA is kept; its 42 bases are in frame from base 1. Clipping removes 4 bases from V and 7 bases from J, with 7 as the unmatched junction base count. Systemically healthy Caucasian individuals from Russia, 39 in total and aged about 6 to 95 years, were included as donors. Each donor gave around 9 milliliters of peripheral blood, collected into EDTA-treated Vacutainer tubes. Ficoll-Paque density-gradient centrifugation was used to isolate PBMCs, with at least 7 million per sample. Trizol reagent was used to extract total RNA from PBMCs, with at least 6 micrograms per sample. For every donor, flow cytometry on a PBMC aliquot measured the percentage of naive CD45RAhigh/CD27high T cells. The same data also contributed to another study, on T cells of mothers and their children. Taken from the second paper: Donors were nine systemically healthy Caucasian individuals: three mothers and their six children. cDNA synthesis used all of the extracted RNA, with 1.5 ug of RNA in each 15 ul reaction. Sample barcodes and 2-4 random nucleotides were added via the M1S primer in the second PCR. Over 9.5 million TCR beta CDR3 reads came from each mother, compared with some 3 million reads from each child. Thymic selection shapes the output of TCR recombination in a similar way in related and unrelated pairs, and inherited differences have a minor effect. Normalized repertoire overlap was always found to be slightly, but never significantly, higher in related mother-child pairs than in unrelated mother-child pairs. Persistent microchimeric T cell clones were not detected, at a sensitivity of around 95 clones per million clonotypes. The study used deep NGS to compare TCR beta repertoires of mothers and children, seeking features distinguishing related mother-child pairs from unrelated individuals. Mothers averaged roughly 36 +/- 4 years of age and children averaged approximately 11 +/- 4 years. After adapter ligation was performed with NEBNext reagents, the libraries were sequenced on an Illumina HiSeq 2000 with 100+100 nt paired-end reads. Mother and child libraries were prepared a month apart and sequenced in separate runs to prevent cross-contamination. Between roughly 450,000 and 2,000,000 distinct TCR beta clonotypes were identified per donor. Naive TCR beta clonotypes were estimated from low-frequency clonotypes matched to each donor's FACS-determined naive share, without sorting.

Sequencing used blood. This TCR derives from a boy aged 5-17 years in good health. Recombination linked TRBV5-1 to TRBJ2-2; TRBD1 fits 7 bases in the junction. The CDR3 has the sequence CASSTATGNGELFF. The nucleotide sequence is given as TGCGCCAGCAGCACCGCGACAGGGAACGGGGAGCTGTTTTTT.